Below, 17 T cell receptor beta chains from the same sample are listed, as sequenced in a study of cytomegalovirus exposure and HLA in healthy donors. The protocol was immunoSEQ multiplex PCR, while the TCRdb copy is restricted to in-frame clones and leaves out a portion. The sample records about 120,000 clones, 85% to 90% being singletons. Sequences were obtained from PBMCs. These receptors all stem from a woman aged 18-35 years in good health and CMV-seropositive.

J is TRBJ2-1 and V is TRBV7-9; 8 bases line up with TRBD1. CDR1 and CDR2 from the germline V gene are SEHNR and FQNEAQ (reference sequence). This CDR3 is built from 17 residues. After removal of 6 bases from V and 0 bases from J, the junction contained 10 bases not matched to a gene. CDR3: CASSSGQGKSSYNEQFF. As DNA, the CDR3 is TGTGCCAGCAGTTCAGGACAGGGTAAGAGCTCCTACAATGAGCAGTTCTTC.

This clone has only a few counts. The V call is TRBV5-6, the J call TRBJ1-1; D possibly corresponds to TRBD1 (6 bases). The CDR3 contains 14 residues. Germline V gives CDR1 SGHDT, CDR2 YYEEEE. Trimming pared 0 bases from V and 6 bases from J, leaving 12 bases between. The CDR3 loop is CASSLDRDVPEAFF. The CDR3 DNA follows: TGTGCCAGCAGCTTGGACAGGGATGTGCCTGAAGCTTTCTTT. Using reference TRBV5-6 and TRBJ1-1 for the parts outside the CDR3, the full variable domain is DAGVTQSPTHLIKTRGQQVTLRCSPKSGHDTVSWYQQALGQGPQFIFQYYEEEERQRGNFPDRFSGHQFPNYSSELNVNALLLGDSALYLCASSLDRDVPEAFFGQGTRLTVV.

The V call is TRBV7-8, the J call TRBJ2-1; the match to TRBD1 covers 7 bases. Germline CDR1 and CDR2: SGHVS and FQNEAQ. The junction had 10 bases not matched to a gene; V was cut back by 7 bases and J by 4 bases. The CDR3 runs 15 residues. In DNA form, the CDR3 reads TGTGCCAGCACCCTGGGACAGATAGGTTACAATGAGCAGTTCTTC. Translated, it gives CASTLGQIGYNEQFF. Drawing the rest from reference TRBV7-8 and TRBJ2-1, the complete variable domain is GAGVSQSPRYKVAKRGQDVALRCDPISGHVSLFWYQQALGQGPEFLTYFQNEAQLDKSGLPSDRFFAERPEGSVSTLKIQRTQQEDSAVYLCASTLGQIGYNEQFFGPGTRLTVL.

The chain recombines TRBV5-6 with TRBJ1-3, with D tentatively TRBD1 (6 bases). The CDR3 is 13 amino acids. Between the trimmed V and J ends, which lost 5 bases and 1 base, there was a span of 7 bases. Germline V gives CDR1 SGHDT, CDR2 YYEEEE. The chain's CDR3 is CASRRGSGNTIYF. The CDR3 DNA reads TGTGCCAGCAGGAGGGGGTCTGGAAACACCATATATTTT.

The chain couples TRBV5-1 to TRBJ1-1; 9 positions agree with TRBD1. The CDR3 extends over 15 amino acids. The V gene's germline CDR1 is SGHRS and CDR2 YFSETQ. Trimming took 4 bases from V and 4 from J; bases not matched to a gene: 8. CDR3 sequence (DNA): TGCGCCAGCAGCGACACACAGGGGGCGATCACTGAAGCTTTCTTT. Translating gives CASSDTQGAITEAFF.

This clone came up a few times. V and J are TRBV7-9 and TRBJ1-2; 7 bases align to TRBD1. The germline gives CDR1 SEHNR, CDR2 FQNEAQ (reference sequence). V lost 1 base to trimming and J lost 4 bases; unmatched junction nucleotides: 12. The CDR3 sequence is 17 residues long. Here the CDR3 reads CASSLGAGGNRAYGYTF. CDR3 nucleotides: TGTGCCAGCAGCTTAGGCGCAGGGGGTAATCGGGCCTATGGCTACACCTTC.

The genes are TRBV7-3 and TRBJ2-2; a possible D gene is TRBD2 (5 bases). Germline V gene sequence: CDR1 SGHTA, CDR2 FQGTGA. Trimming took 0 bases from V and 7 from J, leaving 18 bases between them. This CDR3 contains 17 residues. This chain's CDR3 is CASSLTPSSVWGGELFF. The CDR3 DNA sequence: TGTGCCAGCAGCTTAACCCCTAGCTCGGTATGGGGCGGGGAGCTGTTTTTT.

The CDR3 loop is CASSRILAATYNEQFF. CDR3 bases: TGCGCCAGCAGCCGCATACTAGCTGCCACCTACAATGAGCAGTTCTTC. V is TRBV4-3 and J is TRBJ2-1; TRBD2 is a possible D gene (6 bases). Trimming took 4 bases from V and 2 from J, leaving 15 bases between them. CDR3 size: 16 residues. The germline gives CDR1 LGHNA, CDR2 YSLEER.

The chain uses TRBV2 and TRBJ1-6; D is unresolved. Germline CDR1 reads SNHLY; CDR2 reads FYNNEI. Between the trimmed V and J ends, which lost 3 bases and 7 bases, there was a span of 16 bases. This CDR3 region has 16 residues. The CDR3 region has the DNA TGTGCCAGCAGTGAGGGGAGAGGAGTCTCGAATTCACCCCTCCACTTT. The encoded protein is CASSEGRGVSNSPLHF.

With regard to this clone: The sample carries other DNA sequences with the same CDR3. The rearrangement joins TRBV7-3 to TRBJ2-3, with a weak D call TRBD2 (6 bases). CDR3 length: 15 amino acids. The germline CDR1 and CDR2 sequences are SGHTA and FQGTGA. Trimming shortened V by 2 bases and J by 0 bases, and 9 bases separated the two germline ends. The DNA of the CDR3 is TGTGCCAGCAGCTTAGGAGGGGCTAGCACAGATACGCAGTATTTT. Its translation is CASSLGGASTDTQYF.

This sequence joins TRBV4-1 and TRBJ1-5; TRBD1 is a possible D gene (6 bases). This CDR3 region has 17 residues. Germline CDR1 and CDR2: MGHRA and YSYEKL. Trimming took off 4 bases at V and 2 bases at J, with 18 bases between the two ends. The CDR3 region has the DNA TGCGCCAGCAGCCCGAAGACGGAGCCAGGGGGCAATCAGCCCCAGCATTTT. It encodes CASSPKTEPGGNQPQHF.

This clone has only a few counts. V is TRBV4-1 and J is TRBJ1-2, with 11 bases lining up with TRBD1. Trimming took 4 bases from V and 4 from J; bases not matched to a gene: 11. Germline V CDR1 and CDR2: MGHRA, YSYEKL. The CDR3 is made up of 17 amino acids. CDR3 coding DNA: TGCGCCAGCAGCCCCGGCCTCGGGACAGGGGGGGGCTATGGCTACACCTTC. It specifies CASSPGLGTGGGYGYTF.

The V gene is TRBV27, the J gene TRBJ2-5, with a weak D call TRBD1 (5 bases). CDR1 is MNHEY, CDR2 SMNVEV, per germline (reference sequence). The V end lost 4 bases, the J end lost 4 bases, and 19 bases lay between the germline ends. This CDR3 comprises 16 residues. CDR3 nucleotides: TGTGCCAGCAGTTCTCTCCTCCAGGGCCTAGGAGAGACCCAGTACTTC. It codes for CASSSLLQGLGETQYF.

This clone was found once. At the DNA level, this CDR3 is encoded by other sequences in the same sample as well. The chain is built from TRBV7-9 and TRBJ1-1; 9 bases agree with TRBD1. Germline CDR1 reads SEHNR; CDR2 reads FQNEAQ (reference sequence). With V trimmed by 3 bases and J by 5 bases, 1 base remained unmatched. The length of the CDR3 is 13 residues. CDR3 region: CASSLGTGTEAFF. The CDR3 DNA sequence: TGTGCCAGCAGCTTGGGGACAGGGACTGAAGCTTTCTTT.

The V gene is TRBV9, the J gene TRBJ1-3, with unresolved D. CDR3 size: 15 residues. The V gene lost 0 bases and the J gene lost 0 bases, with 7 bases spanning the gap. The germline V gene encodes CDR1 SGDLS and CDR2 YYNGEE. In nucleotides, the CDR3 is TGTGCCAGCAGCGTAGGAAGGAGCTCTGGAAACACCATATATTTT. The encoded protein is CASSVGRSSGNTIYF.

The chain recombines TRBV19 with TRBJ2-1; 10 bases are shared with TRBD2. This CDR3 is 15 amino acids long. Per germline, CDR1 LNHDA and CDR2 SQIVND (reference sequence). J gave up 3 bases and V 6 bases, and 5 bases lay outside the gene matches. The CDR3 loop reads CASSRTSGNYNEQFF. The CDR3, as DNA: TGTGCCAGTAGCCGCACTAGCGGGAACTACAATGAGCAGTTCTTC.

V is TRBV4-2 and J is TRBJ2-1; 8 bases fit TRBD2. After removal of 0 bases from V and 4 bases from J, the junction contained 26 bases not matched to a gene. Germline V CDR1 and CDR2: LGHNA, YNFKEQ. The CDR3 length is 23 residues. The CDR3 bases are TGTGCCAGCAGCCAAGATTTTATGCTAGTAGATAGCGGGGAGTGGGCGGAATACAATGAGCAGTTCTTC. It is translated as CASSQDFMLVDSGEWAEYNEQFF.